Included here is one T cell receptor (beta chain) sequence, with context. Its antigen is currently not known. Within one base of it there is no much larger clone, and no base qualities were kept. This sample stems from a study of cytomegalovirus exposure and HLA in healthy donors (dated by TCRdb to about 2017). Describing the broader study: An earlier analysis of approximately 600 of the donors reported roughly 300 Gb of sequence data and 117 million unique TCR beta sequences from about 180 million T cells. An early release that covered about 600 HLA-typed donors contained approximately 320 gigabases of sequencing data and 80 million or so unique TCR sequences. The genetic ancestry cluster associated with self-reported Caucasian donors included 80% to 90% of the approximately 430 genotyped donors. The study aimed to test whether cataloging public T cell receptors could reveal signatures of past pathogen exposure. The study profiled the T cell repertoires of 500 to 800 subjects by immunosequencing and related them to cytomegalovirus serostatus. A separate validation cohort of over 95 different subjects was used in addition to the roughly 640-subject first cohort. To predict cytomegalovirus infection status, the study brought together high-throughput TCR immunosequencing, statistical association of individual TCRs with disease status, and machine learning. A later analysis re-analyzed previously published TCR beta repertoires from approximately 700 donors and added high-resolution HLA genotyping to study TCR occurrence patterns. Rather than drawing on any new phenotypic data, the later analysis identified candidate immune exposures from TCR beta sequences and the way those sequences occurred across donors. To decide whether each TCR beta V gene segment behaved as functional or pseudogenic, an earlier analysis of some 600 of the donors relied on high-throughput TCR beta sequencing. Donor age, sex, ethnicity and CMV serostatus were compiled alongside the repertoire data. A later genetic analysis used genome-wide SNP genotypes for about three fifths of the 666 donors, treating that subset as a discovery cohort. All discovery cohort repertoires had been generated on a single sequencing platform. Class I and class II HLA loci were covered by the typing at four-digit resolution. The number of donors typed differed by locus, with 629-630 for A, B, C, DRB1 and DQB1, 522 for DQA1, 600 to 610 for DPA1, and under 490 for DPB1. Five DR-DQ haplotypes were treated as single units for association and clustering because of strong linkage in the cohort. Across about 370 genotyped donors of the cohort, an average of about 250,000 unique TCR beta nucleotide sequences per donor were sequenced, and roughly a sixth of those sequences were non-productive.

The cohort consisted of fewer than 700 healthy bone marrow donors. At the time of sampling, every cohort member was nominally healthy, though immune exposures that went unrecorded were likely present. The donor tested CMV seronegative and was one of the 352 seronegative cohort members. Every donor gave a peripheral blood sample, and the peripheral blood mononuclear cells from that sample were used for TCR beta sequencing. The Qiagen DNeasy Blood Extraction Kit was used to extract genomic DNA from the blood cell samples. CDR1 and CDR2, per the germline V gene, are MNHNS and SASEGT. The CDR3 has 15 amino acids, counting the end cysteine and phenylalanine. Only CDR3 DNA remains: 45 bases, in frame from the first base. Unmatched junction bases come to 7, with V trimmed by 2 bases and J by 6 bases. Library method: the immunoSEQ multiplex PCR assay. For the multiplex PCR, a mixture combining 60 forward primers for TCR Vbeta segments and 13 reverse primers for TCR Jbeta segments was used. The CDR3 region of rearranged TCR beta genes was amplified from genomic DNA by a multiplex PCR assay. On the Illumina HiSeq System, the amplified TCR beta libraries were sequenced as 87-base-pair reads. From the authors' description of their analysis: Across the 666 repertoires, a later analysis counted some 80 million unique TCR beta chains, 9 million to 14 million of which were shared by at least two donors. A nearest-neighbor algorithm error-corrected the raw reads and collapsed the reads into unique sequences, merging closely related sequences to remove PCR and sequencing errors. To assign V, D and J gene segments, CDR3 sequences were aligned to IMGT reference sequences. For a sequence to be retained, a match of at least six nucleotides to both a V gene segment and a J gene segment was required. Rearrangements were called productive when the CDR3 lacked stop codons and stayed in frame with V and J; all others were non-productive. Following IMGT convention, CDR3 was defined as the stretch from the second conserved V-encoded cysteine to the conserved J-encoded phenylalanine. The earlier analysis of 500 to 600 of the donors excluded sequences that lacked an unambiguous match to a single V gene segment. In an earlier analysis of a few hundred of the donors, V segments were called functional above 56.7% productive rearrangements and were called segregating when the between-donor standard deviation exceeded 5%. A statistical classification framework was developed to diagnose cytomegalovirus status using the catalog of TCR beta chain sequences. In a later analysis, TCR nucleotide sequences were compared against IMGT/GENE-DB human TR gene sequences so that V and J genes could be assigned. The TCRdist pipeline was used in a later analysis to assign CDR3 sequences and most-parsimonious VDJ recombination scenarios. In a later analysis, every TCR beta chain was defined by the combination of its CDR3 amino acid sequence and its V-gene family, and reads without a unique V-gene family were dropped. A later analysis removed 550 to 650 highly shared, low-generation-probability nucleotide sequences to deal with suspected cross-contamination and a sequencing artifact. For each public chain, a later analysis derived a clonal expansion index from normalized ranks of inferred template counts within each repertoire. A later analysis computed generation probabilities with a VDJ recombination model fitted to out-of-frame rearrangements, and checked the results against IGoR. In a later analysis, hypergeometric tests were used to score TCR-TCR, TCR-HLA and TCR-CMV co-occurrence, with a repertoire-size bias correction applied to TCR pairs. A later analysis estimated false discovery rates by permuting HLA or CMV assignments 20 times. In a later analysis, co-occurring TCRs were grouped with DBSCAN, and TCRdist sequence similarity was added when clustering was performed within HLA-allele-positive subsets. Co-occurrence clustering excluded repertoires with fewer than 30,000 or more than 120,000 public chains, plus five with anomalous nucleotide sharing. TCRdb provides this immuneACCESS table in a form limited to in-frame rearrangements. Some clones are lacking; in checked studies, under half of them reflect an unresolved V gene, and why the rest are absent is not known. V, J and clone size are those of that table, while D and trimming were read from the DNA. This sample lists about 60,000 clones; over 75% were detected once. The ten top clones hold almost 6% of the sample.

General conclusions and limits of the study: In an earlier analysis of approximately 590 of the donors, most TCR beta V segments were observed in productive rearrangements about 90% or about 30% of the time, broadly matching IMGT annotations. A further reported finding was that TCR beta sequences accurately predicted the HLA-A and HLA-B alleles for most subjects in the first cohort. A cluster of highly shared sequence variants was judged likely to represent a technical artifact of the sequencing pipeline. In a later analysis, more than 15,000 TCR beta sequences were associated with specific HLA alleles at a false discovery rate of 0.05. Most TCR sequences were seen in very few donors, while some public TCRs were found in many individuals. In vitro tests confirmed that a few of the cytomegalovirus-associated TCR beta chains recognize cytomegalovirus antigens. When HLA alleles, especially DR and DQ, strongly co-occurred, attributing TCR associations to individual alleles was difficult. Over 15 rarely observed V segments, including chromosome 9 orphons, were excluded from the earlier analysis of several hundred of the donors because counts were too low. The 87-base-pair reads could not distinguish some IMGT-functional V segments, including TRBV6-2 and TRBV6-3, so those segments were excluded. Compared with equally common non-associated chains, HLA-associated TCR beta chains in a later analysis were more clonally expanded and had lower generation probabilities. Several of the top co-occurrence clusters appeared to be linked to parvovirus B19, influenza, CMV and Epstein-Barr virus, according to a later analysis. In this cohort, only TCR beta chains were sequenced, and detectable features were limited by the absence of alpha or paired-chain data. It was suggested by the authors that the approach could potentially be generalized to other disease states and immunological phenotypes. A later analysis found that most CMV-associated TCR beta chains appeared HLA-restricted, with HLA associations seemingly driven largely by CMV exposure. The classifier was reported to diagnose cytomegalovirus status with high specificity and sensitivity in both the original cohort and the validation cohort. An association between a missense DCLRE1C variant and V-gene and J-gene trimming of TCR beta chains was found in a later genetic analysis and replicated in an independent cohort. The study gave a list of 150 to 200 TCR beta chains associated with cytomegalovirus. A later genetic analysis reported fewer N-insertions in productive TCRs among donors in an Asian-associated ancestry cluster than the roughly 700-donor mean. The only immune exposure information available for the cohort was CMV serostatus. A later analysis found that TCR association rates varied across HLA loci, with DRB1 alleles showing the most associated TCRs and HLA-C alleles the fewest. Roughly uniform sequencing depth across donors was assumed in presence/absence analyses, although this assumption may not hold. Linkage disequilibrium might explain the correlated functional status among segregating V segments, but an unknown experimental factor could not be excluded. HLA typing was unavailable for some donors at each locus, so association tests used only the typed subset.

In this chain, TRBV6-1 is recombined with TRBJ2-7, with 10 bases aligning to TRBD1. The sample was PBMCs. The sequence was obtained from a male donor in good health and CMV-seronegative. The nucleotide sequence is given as TGTGCCAGCAGTGAACGGGGGACAGGGGAGGGCGAGCAGTACTTC. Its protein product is CASSERGTGEGEQYF.